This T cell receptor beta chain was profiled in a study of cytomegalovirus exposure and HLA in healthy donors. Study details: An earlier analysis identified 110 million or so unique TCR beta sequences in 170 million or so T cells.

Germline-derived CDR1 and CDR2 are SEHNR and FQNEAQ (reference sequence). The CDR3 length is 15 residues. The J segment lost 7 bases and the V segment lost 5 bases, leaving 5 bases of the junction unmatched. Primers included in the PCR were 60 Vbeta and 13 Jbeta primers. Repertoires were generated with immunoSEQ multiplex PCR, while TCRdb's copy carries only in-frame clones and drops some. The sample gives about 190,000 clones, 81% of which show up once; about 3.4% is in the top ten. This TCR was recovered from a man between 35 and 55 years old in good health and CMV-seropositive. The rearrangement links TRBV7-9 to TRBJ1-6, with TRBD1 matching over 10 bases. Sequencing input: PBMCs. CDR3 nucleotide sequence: TGTGCCAGCAGCCTAGGGGGACAGGGGAATTCACCCCTCCACTTT. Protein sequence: CASSLGGQGNSPLHF.